These T cell receptor beta chains were read from a single sample in a study of graft-versus-host responses after intestinal transplantation. Generated by immunoSEQ multiplex PCR, the TCRdb table keeps only in-frame clones and is missing some. Of 55,000 to 85,000 clones listed, roughly 90% are singletons. These TCRs' antigens remain unknown. Sequencing was performed on unstimulated CD8+ T cells sorted from spleen or lymph node cells, taken before intestinal transplant. Receptors were obtained from a human donor who received an intestinal transplant. Both conserved end residues are part of each CDR3. The D gene is left open where the match is weak. The size of a clone is reported for some rows only, either as once, few or many, or as a class for expanded clones.

len	v_gene	d_gene	abundance	j_gene	CDR3nt	CDR3aa
16	TRBV6-5	.	.	TRBJ2-1	TGTGCCAGCAGTTACCGCCGGGCGGGCCCCTACAATGAGCAGTTCTTC	CASSYRRAGPYNEQFF
15	TRBV11-2	TRBD1	.	TRBJ2-7	TGTGCCAGCAGCTTGTCAGGGACAGGGCACTACGAGCAGTACTTC	CASSLSGTGHYEQYF
14	TRBV5-8	.	.	TRBJ1-6	TGTGCCAGCAGCCTCAGCTCCTATAATTCACCCCTCCACTTT	CASSLSSYNSPLHF
15	TRBV5-1	TRBD1	.	TRBJ1-2	TGCGCCAGCAGCTTGGAGGGGACAGACCTCTATGGCTACACCTTC	CASSLEGTDLYGYTF
14	TRBV18	TRBD1	.	TRBJ2-7	TGTGCCAGCTCACTGCCCAGGGGGTTGGGCGAGCAGTACTTC	CASSLPRGLGEQYF
18	TRBV30	TRBD1	.	TRBJ2-1	TGTGCCTGGAGTGTTGGGATCGTCGGGACAGGGGTCGACAATGAGCAGTTCTTC	CAWSVGIVGTGVDNEQFF
16	TRBV28	TRBD1	.	TRBJ1-1	TGTGCCAGCAGTTTTATAGAGACAGGGGGTGGCACTGAAGCTTTCTTT	CASSFIETGGGTEAFF
16	TRBV4-1	.	.	TRBJ1-4	TGCGCCAGCAGCCAAGTCTTGGGCTCCTTGGAAGAAAAACTGTTTTTT	CASSQVLGSLEEKLFF
16	TRBV10-3	.	.	TRBJ1-3	TGTGCCATCAGTGAGTCGCAGGATTTTATAGGAAACACCATATATTTT	CAISESQDFIGNTIYF
15	TRBV4-2	TRBD1	once	TRBJ2-1	TGTGCCAGCAGCCAAGGGACAGGCGACTACAATGAGCAGTTCTTC	CASSQGTGDYNEQFF
16	TRBV28	.	few	TRBJ1-3	TGTGCCAGCAGTCCTCACGGGGGGAGCTCTGGAAACACCATATATTTT	CASSPHGGSSGNTIYF
14	TRBV18	.	.	TRBJ2-2	TGTGCCAGCTCACCGACTATTCACACCGGGGAGCTGTTTTTT	CASSPTIHTGELFF
18	TRBV28	.	.	TRBJ2-6	TGTGCCAGCAGTGAGGGGGGGACAGGCCCGTCTGGGGCCAACGTCCTGACTTTC	CASSEGGTGPSGANVLTF
13	TRBV6-6	.	.	TRBJ2-5	TGTGCCAGCAGGCTGGGGCCACAAGAGACCCAGTACTTC	CASRLGPQETQYF
14	TRBV7-8	TRBD1	.	TRBJ2-7	TGTGCCAGCAGCTTCGGGACAGGGGGCTACGAGCAGTACTTC	CASSFGTGGYEQYF
13	TRBV9	.	.	TRBJ1-1	TGTGCCAGCAGCGTAGGCCCCCTGAGTGAAGCTTTCTTT	CASSVGPLSEAFF
16	TRBV4-1	.	once	TRBJ2-5	TGCGCCAGCAGCCAACCCAGTGGACTCCCCCAAGAGACCCAGTACTTC	CASSQPSGLPQETQYF
18	TRBV27	TRBD1	.	TRBJ2-1	TGTGCCAGCAGTTTGTCCGGGACAGGGGACCCCTCCTACAATGAGCAGTTCTTC	CASSLSGTGDPSYNEQFF
17	TRBV5-1	TRBD1	.	TRBJ1-3	TGCGCCAGCAGCTTGTTGTCGAGTGGGGACAGGGGAAACACCATATATTTT	CASSLLSSGDRGNTIYF
16	TRBV5-6	.	.	TRBJ2-4	TGTGCCAGCAGCTTGTTCCAGGGGAATTCCAAAAACATTCAGTACTTC	CASSLFQGNSKNIQYF
18	TRBV5-1	TRBD1	.	TRBJ1-1	TGCGCCAGCAGCAATACGGGACAGGGGGCGGAGGGGAACACTGAAGCTTTCTTT	CASSNTGQGAEGNTEAFF
13	TRBV5-4	TRBD1	.	TRBJ1-2	TGTGCCAGCAGCGTGACAGGGCATATGGGCTACACCTTC	CASSVTGHMGYTF
11	TRBV19	.	.	TRBJ2-2	TGTGCCAGTAGTATCCTTGGGGAGCTGTTTTTT	CASSILGELFF
14	TRBV28	TRBD2	.	TRBJ2-7	TGTGCCAGCAGTCCTGCTAGCGGGGGATACGAGCAGTACTTC	CASSPASGGYEQYF
14	TRBV11-2	TRBD2	.	TRBJ2-7	TGTGCCAGCAGCCGGGGACTAGCGGCCTACGAGCAGTACTTC	CASSRGLAAYEQYF
13	TRBV5-4	.	.	TRBJ1-1	TGTGCCAGCAGCCTCCGACAGAACACTGAAGCTTTCTTT	CASSLRQNTEAFF
12	TRBV5-4	.	few	TRBJ1-2	TGTGCCAGCAGCCCTGGAGGGTATGGCTACACCTTC	CASSPGGYGYTF
14	TRBV28	TRBD2	few	TRBJ2-7	TGTGCCAGCAGTTTAACGGGAGGCTCGGGGGAGCAGTACTTC	CASSLTGGSGEQYF
14	TRBV5-6	TRBD1	few	TRBJ2-7	TGTGCCAGCAGTTCCGGGACAGGGAACGCCGAGCAGTACTTC	CASSSGTGNAEQYF
12	TRBV19	TRBD1	.	TRBJ1-2	TGTGCCACCCGACAGGGACAGGGCGGCTACACCTTC	CATRQGQGGYTF
14	TRBV7-9	TRBD1	.	TRBJ2-7	TGTGCCGGCGTGGCGACAGGGGAATCCTACGAGCAGTACTTC	CAGVATGESYEQYF
15	TRBV9	.	.	TRBJ2-5	TGTGCCAGCAGCTCCGGAGGCGGGGGCGGCGAGACCCAGTACTTC	CASSSGGGGGETQYF
16	TRBV7-8	TRBD1	.	TRBJ2-7	TGTGCCAGCAGCTGGGTGAGCAGGGGGAGTTCCTACGAGCAGTACTTC	CASSWVSRGSSYEQYF
13	TRBV30	.	.	TRBJ2-7	TGTGCCTGGAGTCCCTACCGGGTTTCCGAGCAGTACTTC	CAWSPYRVSEQYF
15	TRBV5-1	TRBD2	.	TRBJ2-1	TGCGCCAGCAGCTACGGGACTAGCGGATACAATGAGCAGTTCTTC	CASSYGTSGYNEQFF
14	TRBV7-9	.	.	TRBJ2-1	TGTGCGAGCTTGGGGGGGGGCGAGTTAGGGGAGCAGTTCTTC	CASLGGGELGEQFF
14	TRBV7-8	.	.	TRBJ2-1	TGTGCCAGCAGCCCCCAGGGTTTCCTCGATGAGCAGTTCTTC	CASSPQGFLDEQFF
16	TRBV14	TRBD2	.	TRBJ2-7	TGTGCCAGCAGCCAAGTGCAGGACGGGGGGGCCTACGAGCAGTACTTC	CASSQVQDGGAYEQYF